The 13 T cell receptor beta chains listed next were all sequenced from one sample in a study of cytomegalovirus exposure and HLA in healthy donors (dated by TCRdb to about 2017). To prepare the library, the immunoSEQ multiplex PCR assay was applied. The table comes from immuneACCESS by way of TCRdb, which keeps in-frame sequences with V and J called. Part of the clones is missing from these tables; in studies checked, under half for an unresolved V gene and the rest for unknown reasons. The sample table lists 150,000 to 180,000 clones, 75% to 90% of them with a count of one. Around 24% of the sample goes to the ten largest clones. The sequencing input was PBMCs. These TCRs come from a man aged 18 to 30 in good health and CMV-seropositive.

This chain links TRBV6-1 with TRBJ2-5; D might be TRBD2 (6 bases). V lost 4 bases and J 1 base, leaving 10 bases between the germline ends. Germline V gene lookup returns CDR1 MNHNS and CDR2 SASEGT. The CDR3 totals 14 residues. The DNA of the CDR3 is TGTGCCAGCAGTGGCGGGACGGTCCAAGAGACCCAGTACTTC. It is translated as CASSGGTVQETQYF.

V is TRBV6-6 and J is TRBJ2-3; D is uncertain. Trimming shortened V by 8 bases and J by 2 bases, and 8 bases separated the two germline ends. Per germline, CDR1 MNHNY and CDR2 SVGAGI (reference sequence). The CDR3 contains 12 residues. The CDR3 loop is CASGQATDTQYF. The CDR3 DNA is TGTGCCAGCGGTCAGGCCACAGATACGCAGTATTTT.

The chain has TRBV27 and TRBJ2-6; 10 bases map to TRBD1. Germline CDR1 and CDR2: MNHEY and SMNVEV (reference sequence). This CDR3 contains 17 residues. Unmatched junction bases numbered 6, after V lost 6 bases and J lost 1 base. CDR3 residues: CASSFDRGQSGANVLTF. CDR3 DNA: TGTGCCAGCAGCTTCGACAGGGGGCAATCTGGGGCCAACGTCCTGACTTTC.

The chain carries TRBV7-8 and TRBJ2-1; 12 bases are shared with TRBD2. Germline values: CDR1 SGHVS, CDR2 FQNEAQ. V shed 5 bases and J 10 bases; nucleotides not matched to a gene: 9. The CDR3 totals 15 residues. CDR3 sequence reads: CASSPMTSGSGEQFF. In DNA, the CDR3 is TGTGCCAGCAGCCCCATGACTAGCGGGAGCGGGGAGCAGTTCTTC.

This rearrangement joins TRBV9 to TRBJ2-5, with 7 positions matching TRBD2. Losses at the gene ends were 0 bases for V and 5 bases for J; bases not matched to a gene: 13. This CDR3 spans 17 amino acids. From germline, CDR1 is SGDLS and CDR2 YYNGEE. CDR3 nucleotides: TGTGCCAGCAGCGTAGCTACGGGACTAACGCGGGAGGAGACCCAGTACTTC. It encodes CASSVATGLTREETQYF.

V and J are TRBV30 and TRBJ2-5, with 8 bases identical to TRBD2. CDR3 size: 13 residues. V shed 8 bases and J 5 bases; nucleotides not matched to a gene: 10. Germline V gene data show CDR1 as GTSNPN and CDR2 as SVGIG (reference sequence). CDR3 residues: CARQTSAWETQYF. The CDR3 DNA reads TGTGCCCGCCAGACTAGCGCGTGGGAGACCCAGTACTTC.

The genes are TRBV19 and TRBJ2-7; TRBD2 matches 8 bases. Losses at the gene ends were 4 bases for V and 0 bases for J; bases not matched to a gene: 5. CDR1 and CDR2 from the germline V gene are LNHDA and SQIVND (reference sequence). This CDR3 has 15 amino acids. CDR3 amino acids: CASSRTSGSSYEQYF. The CDR3 DNA reads as TGTGCCAGTAGTAGAACTAGCGGTAGCTCCTACGAGCAGTACTTC.

This clone has only one observation. This chain uses TRBV15 with TRBJ1-4; 10 bases are shared with TRBD1. Trimming took 1 base from V and 8 from J; bases not matched to a gene: 4. The CDR3 is made up of 15 amino acids. Germline CDR1 is LNHNV and CDR2 is YYDKDF (reference sequence). The CDR3 DNA reads TGTGCCACCAGCAGAGGCGGACAGGGGGGGGAAAAACTGTTTTTT. As protein: CATSRGGQGGEKLFF. Complete variable domain (other parts from reference TRBV15 and TRBJ1-4): DAMVIQNPRYQVTQFGKPVTLSCSQTLNHNVMYWYQQKSSQAPKLLFHYYDKDFNNEADTPDNFQSRRPNTSFCFLDIRSPGLGDTAMYLCATSRGGQGGEKLFFGSGTQLSVL.

This clone appeared once. V gene TRBV6-6 combines with J gene TRBJ2-1; 9 nucleotides line up with TRBD2. V gave up 3 bases and J gave up 7 bases; unmatched junction bases: 7. The germline V gene encodes CDR1 MNHNY and CDR2 SVGAGI (reference sequence). CDR3 size: 15 residues. Here the CDR3 reads CASSYASGGQNEQFF. The DNA for the CDR3 is TGTGCCAGCAGTTATGCCAGCGGGGGGCAAAATGAGCAGTTCTTC.

V usage is TRBV9 and J usage is TRBJ1-2, with D hard to call. CDR1 is SGDLS, CDR2 YYNGEE, per germline. The CDR3 is made up of 14 amino acids. The V and J ends lost 0 bases and 1 base respectively, with 7 bases between them. As DNA, the CDR3 is TGTGCCAGCAGCGTAGCCAGAGGTAACTATGGCTACACCTTC. It is translated as CASSVARGNYGYTF.

This sequence joins TRBV7-6 and TRBJ1-3; 8 bases agree with TRBD1. V was pared by 5 bases and J by 2 bases, with 5 bases of the junction left unmatched. Germline CDR1 SGHVS, CDR2 FNYEAQ. The CDR3 runs to 15 residues. This chain's CDR3 is CASSPGTGTGNTIYF. The CDR3 nucleotides read TGTGCCAGCAGCCCCGGGACAGGTACTGGAAACACCATATATTTT.

The chain joins TRBV4-3 to TRBJ2-7; 9 bases agree with TRBD2. Unmatched junction bases numbered 7, after V lost 1 base and J lost 6 bases. From germline, CDR1 is LGHNA and CDR2 YSLEER. The CDR3 is 15 residues long. In DNA form, the CDR3 reads TGCGCCAGCAGCCAAGGACTAGCGGAAGTACCCGAGCAGTACTTC. Its protein product is CASSQGLAEVPEQYF.

The chain uses TRBV7-3 and TRBJ2-2, with TRBD2 identical over 10 bases. Germline V CDR1 and CDR2: SGHTA, FQGTGA. There are 17 residues in the CDR3. V was clipped by 0 bases and J by 5 bases; unmatched bases: 6. CDR3 loop: CASSLTWLAGETGELFF. For the CDR3, the DNA is TGTGCCAGCAGCTTAACGTGGCTAGCGGGGGAGACCGGGGAGCTGTTTTTT. Variable domain in full (rest from reference TRBV7-3 and TRBJ2-2): GAGVSQTPSNKVTEKGKYVELRCDPISGHTALYWYRQSLGQGPEFLIYFQGTGAADDSGLPNDRFFAVRPEGSVSTLKIQRTERGDSAVYLCASSLTWLAGETGELFFGEGSRLTVL.